Following are 17 T cell receptor beta chains from one sample sequenced in a study of early T cells in non-severe SARS-CoV-2 infection. One entry per CDR3 protein, called by TCRdb with MiXCR from the 5' RACE reads. The repertoire holds 55,000 to 75,000 distinct CDR3 sequences, with roughly 7.7% as singletons. The sample comprised whole blood. The receptors originated from an adult who was a healthcare worker with PCR-confirmed SARS-CoV-2 infection or an uninfected control (not recorded which).

V and J are TRBV2 and TRBJ2-7; 7 nucleotides line up with TRBD2. The ends lost 5 bases at V and 5 bases at J; junction bases unmatched: 6. This CDR3 has 13 residues. Germline CDR1 SNHLY, CDR2 FYNNEI. CDR3 nucleotides: TGTGCCAGCAGTAAGCGGGATTCCGACGAGCAGTACTTC. Its translation: CASSKRDSDEQYF.

The rearrangement links TRBV21-1 to TRBJ1-1; the listed D gene, TRBD1, was not tested against the DNA. TRBV21-1 represents a pseudogene. The CDR3 is 15 residues long. CDR3 nucleotide sequence: TGTGCCAGCAGCTTCAGACAGGGTAGGGAGACTGAAGCTTTCTTT. Translation: CASSFRQGRETEAFF.

This clonotype was recorded a few times. This chain connects TRBV7-2 to TRBJ2-5; 10 bases match TRBD2. V lost 2 bases to trimming and J lost 4 bases; unmatched junction nucleotides: 7. The CDR3 sequence is 16 residues long. Germline V gene data show CDR1 as SGHTA and CDR2 as FQGNSA. The CDR3 loop reads CASSLSSGRALETQYF. The CDR3 region has the DNA TGTGCCAGCAGCTTAAGCAGCGGGAGGGCCCTAGAGACCCAGTACTTC.

This clonotype has a count of ten or more. The chain couples TRBV27 to TRBJ1-6, with a weak D call TRBD1 (6 bases). This CDR3 is built from 12 residues. Germline loops: CDR1 MNHEY, CDR2 SMNVEV (reference sequence). The V gene lost 6 bases and the J gene lost 9 bases, with 9 bases spanning the gap. The CDR3 DNA sequence: TGTGCCAGCAGGACAGGTGGTTCACCCCTCCACTTT. It is translated as CASRTGGSPLHF.

This clonotype was seen only a few times. The chain uses TRBV20-1 and TRBJ2-7; 7 positions match TRBD1. The CDR3 loop spans 13 amino acids. Germline V gene data show CDR1 as DFQATT and CDR2 as SNEGSKA (reference sequence). The J segment lost 1 base and the V segment lost 5 bases, leaving 5 bases of the junction unmatched. The CDR3 loop reads CSALDRRSYEQYF. In nucleotides, the CDR3 is TGCAGTGCTCTGGACAGGCGGTCCTACGAGCAGTACTTC.

In this sample, this clonotype turned up many times. The chain joins TRBV15 to TRBJ2-7, with TRBD1 matching over 7 bases. CDR3 length: 13 amino acids. Germline CDR1 is LNHNV and CDR2 is YYDKDF (reference sequence). The J segment lost 4 bases and the V segment lost 2 bases, leaving 2 bases of the junction unmatched. The CDR3 sequence is CATSRKGAYEQYF. CDR3 DNA: TGTGCCACCAGCAGAAAGGGGGCGTACGAGCAGTACTTC.

This clonotype was seen at least ten times. V and J are TRBV6-1 and TRBJ1-1; D ambiguous. This CDR3 spans 13 amino acids. Looked up from germline, CDR1 is MNHNS and CDR2 is SASEGT. Deletions cut 0 bases from V and 1 base from J, with 3 bases between. For the CDR3, the DNA is TGTGCCAGCAGTGAAGCGGGGAACACTGAAGCTTTCTTT. Protein: CASSEAGNTEAFF.

The rearrangement joins TRBV6-2 or TRBV6-3 to TRBJ2-1; D unclear. Looked up from germline, CDR1 is MNHEY and CDR2 is SVGEGT. V was cut by 6 bases and J by 0 bases, with 9 bases left in between. The CDR3 runs to 14 residues. CDR3 bases: TGTGCCAGCAGCCTCGAAAGCTCCTACAATGAGCAGTTCTTC. Translated: CASSLESSYNEQFF.

The chain recombines TRBV5-1 with TRBJ2-5, with no clear D. Trimming left V 0 bases short and J 0 bases short, with 15 bases between. The CDR3 spans 17 residues. CDR1 is SGHRS, CDR2 YFSETQ, per germline. The CDR3: CASSLGLLPSYQETQYF. For the CDR3, the DNA is TGCGCCAGCAGCTTGGGGCTCCTACCCTCGTACCAAGAGACCCAGTACTTC.

V gene TRBV28 combines with J gene TRBJ2-7; tentatively, D is TRBD2 (6 bases). This CDR3 is built from 16 residues. CDR1 and CDR2 from the germline V gene are MDHEN and SYDVKM. V shed 6 bases and J shed 2 bases, with 20 bases lying between them. The CDR3 DNA is TGTGCCAGCAGGCCCGGGATGTGGGGGGACCCCTACGAGCAGTACTTC. This translates into CASRPGMWGDPYEQYF.

This clonotype has ten or more counts. CDR3 sequence reads: CASSPGQGGDTQYF. The CDR3 bases are TGTGCCAGCAGTCCGGGACAGGGGGGAGATACGCAGTATTTT. This chain joins TRBV6-4 and TRBJ2-3; 11 bases agree with TRBD1. CDR3 size: 14 residues. Germline CDR1 reads MRHNA; CDR2 reads SNTAGT. With V trimmed by 5 bases and J by 5 bases, 3 bases remained unmatched.

This clonotype was counted many times. The genes are TRBV21-1 and TRBJ2-5. TRBV21-1 is a pseudogene segment. This CDR3 comprises 16 residues. The CDR3 reads CASSKVGFSFRRTQYF. The CDR3 DNA sequence: TGTGCCAGCAGCAAAGTCGGGTTTTCGTTCCGGCGGACCCAGTACTTC.

The gene calls are TRBV3-1 and TRBJ1-2; D gene unclear. The CDR3 totals 10 residues. V shed 2 bases and J shed 11 bases, with 6 bases lying between them. Germline V gene data show CDR1 as LGHDT and CDR2 as YNNKEL (reference sequence). CDR3 coding DNA: TGTGCCAGCAGCCAACCTAGGTACACCTTC. It codes for CASSQPRYTF.

Ten or more counts support this clonotype. The gene calls are TRBV27 and TRBJ2-7; D gene ambiguous. Trimming left V 0 bases short and J 0 bases short, with 3 bases between. Germline assignment: CDR1 MNHEY and CDR2 SMNVEV (reference sequence). The CDR3 loop spans 13 amino acids. CDR3 sequence (DNA): TGTGCCAGCAGTTTATCGCCCTCCTACGAGCAGTACTTC. Translated, it gives CASSLSPSYEQYF.

V gene TRBV27 combines with J gene TRBJ2-7, with 9 positions matching TRBD2. Germline assignment: CDR1 MNHEY and CDR2 SMNVEV (reference sequence). The CDR3 loop spans 15 amino acids. V lost 7 bases and J lost 4; bases outside the gene matches: 11. The CDR3 bases are TGTGCCAGCACTCCATCGAGCGGGAGGATATACGAGCAGTACTTC. Protein: CASTPSSGRIYEQYF.

This clonotype has a handful of counts. The chain is built from TRBV2 and TRBJ2-1; no reliable D call. Trimming stripped 6 bases from V and 4 bases from J, with 13 bases between. Per the germline V gene, CDR1 is SNHLY and CDR2 is FYNNEI. The CDR3 has 14 residues. CDR3 protein: CASSPRVLYNEQFF. DNA for the CDR3: TGTGCCAGCAGCCCCCGGGTACTTTACAATGAGCAGTTCTTC.

This clonotype turned up a few times. V and J are TRBV5-1 and TRBJ2-7; D possibly corresponds to TRBD1 (5 bases). The CDR3 has 12 residues. The germline CDR1 and CDR2 sequences are SGHRS and YFSETQ. V lost 3 bases, J lost 7 bases, and 11 bases lay in between. CDR3 nucleotides: TGCGCCAGCAGCTCGCCGAAGGGGGAGCAGTACTTC. Protein product: CASSSPKGEQYF.